The entry below gives a single T cell receptor beta chain sequence along with its context. Its target is unknown. J gave up 7 bases and V 4 bases, and 5 bases lay outside the gene matches. Looked up from germline, CDR1 is SGHNT and CDR2 is YYREEE (reference sequence). This CDR3 contains 14 residues. The protocol was immunoSEQ multiplex PCR, while the TCRdb copy is restricted to in-frame clones and leaves out a portion. The sample consists of roughly 19,000 clones, 84% of them appearing once. Noted treatment: AdE1-LMPpoly-expanded autologous EBV-specific T-cell therapy followed by anti-PD-1 nivolumab. This entry is derived from a study of EBV T-cell therapy then PD-1 blockade in nasopharyngeal carcinoma.

Here the sequenced sample was CD8+ T cells from blood, taken around day 34 from a patient whose treatment included autologous EBV-specific T cells and nivolumab. The chain has TRBV5-4 and TRBJ2-1, with TRBD2 identical over 10 bases. The clonotype was recovered from a man between 35 and 55 years old with nasopharyngeal carcinoma. CDR3 nucleotide sequence: TGTGCCAGCAGCGCCAGCGGGGGGGGGAATGAGCAGTTCTTC. This translates into CASSASGGGNEQFF.